These T cell receptor beta chains were read from a single sample in a study of control samples from healthy donors and cancer patients. TCRdb keeps only in-frame clones here, not all; method: immunoSEQ multiplex PCR. This repertoire includes about 190,000 clones. Sequencing used blood. These receptor sequences come from a woman in her twenties or thirties in good health. Both conserved end residues are part of each CDR3. The D gene is left open where the match is weak.

>TRBV11-2|-|TRBJ1-1
CASSLQGRTEAFF
TGTGCCAGCAGCTTACAGGGTAGGACTGAAGCTTTCTTT
>TRBV3-1/TRBV3-2|-|TRBJ1-5
CASSQTDKPQHF
TGTGCCAGCAGCCAAACTGACAAACCCCAGCATTTT
>TRBV7-9|TRBD1|TRBJ2-3
CASRGGTGNTDTQYF
TGTGCCAGCAGGGGGGGGACAGGGAACACAGATACGCAGTATTTT
>TRBV15|-|TRBJ2-7
CATVGVGRSSYEQYF
TGTGCCACCGTCGGGGTAGGGAGAAGCTCCTACGAGCAGTACTTC
>TRBV6-5|-|TRBJ1-6
CASSYWQGGSPLHF
TGTGCCAGCAGTTATTGGCAGGGTGGTTCACCCCTCCACTTT
>TRBV19|TRBD1|TRBJ1-2
CASSISDRGYGYTF
TGTGCCAGTAGTATATCGGACAGGGGCTATGGCTACACCTTC
>TRBV3-1/TRBV3-2|-|TRBJ1-2
CASSQEGRGYTF
TGTGCCAGCAGCCAAGAAGGGCGTGGCTACACCTTC
>TRBV5-1|-|TRBJ2-1
CASRGVGEQFF
TGCGCCAGCAGGGGGGTTGGTGAGCAGTTCTTC
>TRBV10-3|-|TRBJ1-1
CAISERGNTEAFF
TGTGCCATCAGTGAGAGGGGGAACACTGAAGCTTTCTTT
>TRBV3-1/TRBV3-2|TRBD2|TRBJ2-3
CASSQESRGLARTDTQYF
TGTGCCAGCAGCCAAGAGAGTCGGGGACTAGCCCGCACAGATACGCAGTATTTT
>TRBV27|-|TRBJ1-5
CASGSGLNQPQHF
TGTGCCAGCGGGTCAGGTCTCAATCAGCCCCAGCATTTT
>TRBV6-6|TRBD1|TRBJ1-5
CASSYSGQGQPQHF
TGTGCCAGCAGTTACTCTGGACAGGGACAGCCCCAGCATTTT
>TRBV12-2|-|TRBJ1-6
CASRLEGGGTKGDNSPLHF
TGTGCAAGTCGCTTAGAGGGTGGGGGGACAAAGGGCGATAATTCACCCCTCCACTTT
>TRBV9|-|TRBJ1-5
CASSSLSNQPQHF
TGTGCCAGCAGCTCCTTAAGCAATCAGCCCCAGCATTTT
>TRBV7-9|-|TRBJ2-2
CASSPQGTGELFF
TGTGCCAGCAGCCCTCAGGGCACCGGGGAGCTGTTTTTT
>TRBV7-2|-|TRBJ1-2
CASSLDSGARYGYTF
TGTGCCAGCAGCTTAGATTCCGGGGCGAGGTATGGCTACACCTTC
>TRBV4-1|TRBD2|TRBJ2-1
CASSHTSLAGGPVYEQFF
TGCGCCAGCAGTCACACTAGTCTAGCGGGGGGGCCCGTATATGAGCAGTTCTTC
>TRBV28|-|TRBJ2-3
CASRSDGDTQYF
TGTGCCAGCAGATCCGACGGAGATACGCAGTATTTT
>TRBV5-1|TRBD1|TRBJ1-2
CASSRDSYGYTF
TGCGCCAGCAGCCGGGACAGCTATGGCTACACCTTC
>TRBV6-5|-|TRBJ1-5
CASSKRWGGEQPQHF
TGTGCCAGCAGCAAAAGGTGGGGGGGTGAGCAGCCCCAGCATTTT
>TRBV4-3|-|TRBJ1-1
CASSQVRGDLNTEAFF
TGCGCCAGCAGCCAAGTAAGGGGCGACTTGAACACTGAAGCTTTCTTT
>TRBV7-2|-|TRBJ2-5
CASRRGFEETQYF
TGTGCCAGCCGACGGGGGTTCGAGGAGACCCAGTACTTC
>TRBV3-1/TRBV3-2|-|TRBJ2-7
CASSQEPNQYEQYF
TGTGCCAGCAGCCAAGAACCCAACCAGTACGAGCAGTACTTC
>TRBV7-9|-|TRBJ2-2
CASSTKGSGDPGELFF
TGTGCCAGCTCGACTAAGGGTTCAGGGGACCCCGGGGAGCTGTTTTTT